This T cell receptor (beta chain) was observed in a study of shared clonotypes between healthy human individuals. Study-level background: Every donor yielded three CD4 naive, three CD4 memory, two CD8 naive and one CD8 memory plate.

The CDR3 runs 14 residues. The germline CDR1 and CDR2 sequences are SQVTM and ANQGSEA. With regard to this clone: What it recognizes is unknown.

Some clones are missing from TCRdb's copy, which holds only in-frame ones; the method was immunoSEQ multiplex PCR. Here the sample spans around 1.1 million clones, 60% to 85% being singletons. General study findings and limits: Memory subsets generally showed lower estimated richness than naive subsets.

The sequencing input was memory CD4+ T cells from PBMCs. Regarding subset: CD45RA-negative fraction. The chain combines TRBV29-1 with TRBJ2-4; tentative D call: TRBD2 (6 bases). The receptor comes from a man between 18 and 29 years old in good health. Some clones in this sample may be carry-over from other donors' samples. The CDR3 region has the DNA TGCAGTGCCGGGGAGGATCTCTACTCAAACATTCAGTACTTC. Residues: CSAGEDLYSNIQYF.